These 27 T cell receptor beta chains came from one sample sequenced in a study of neurological immune-mediated disorders. TCRdb reprocessed the 5' RACE reads via MiXCR and lists one record per CDR3 protein. The table records around 70,000 distinct CDR3 sequences, roughly 5.6% of them present only once. Source material: PBMCs. The source is a man aged 18 to 29 with multiple sclerosis.

This clonotype showed up many times. The chain joins TRBV6-5 to TRBJ2-5; D possibly corresponds to TRBD2 (5 bases). The CDR3 covers 12 residues. Trimming left V 2 bases short and J 9 bases short, with 10 bases between. Germline loops: CDR1 MNHEY, CDR2 SVGAGI. The CDR3 reads CASSYGSGAQYF. The CDR3 coding sequence is TGTGCCAGCAGTTACGGGAGCGGCGCCCAGTACTTC.

In its sample, this clonotype was seen many times. The chain combines TRBV11-2 with TRBJ2-2; 7 positions match TRBD1. The CDR3 spans 16 residues. Looked up from germline, CDR1 is SGHAT and CDR2 is FQNNGV. J was trimmed by 4 bases and V by 4 bases; bases with no gene match: 9. The CDR3 is CASSSTSQGSTGELFF. In nucleotides, the CDR3 is TGTGCCAGCAGCTCCACCTCACAGGGGAGCACCGGGGAGCTGTTTTTT.

This clonotype was seen at least ten times. This chain connects TRBV6-5 to TRBJ2-4; 9 bases are a match to TRBD2. V lost 5 bases and J lost 3; bases outside the gene matches: 8. The CDR3 loop spans 16 amino acids. In germline, CDR1 is MNHEY, CDR2 SVGAGI. CDR3 region: CASSDRGSGGKNIQYF. CDR3 coding DNA: TGTGCCAGCAGTGATCGGGGTAGCGGGGGCAAAAACATTCAGTACTTC.

There are many counts of this clonotype. The chain recombines TRBV28 with TRBJ1-6; TRBD1 matches 7 bases. This CDR3 region has 17 residues. The V and J ends lost 7 bases and 5 bases, in that order; junction bases with no gene match: 14. The germline V gene encodes CDR1 MDHEN and CDR2 SYDVKM. This CDR3 is CASNSLRDRENNSPLHF. CDR3 in DNA: TGTGCCAGCAATTCCCTCCGAGACAGGGAAAATAATTCACCCCTCCACTTT.

The rearrangement joins TRBV3-1 to TRBJ1-1, with D tentatively TRBD1 (5 bases). The V gene lost 5 bases and the J gene lost 0 bases, with 13 bases spanning the gap. CDR3 length: 15 residues. Germline loops: CDR1 LGHDT, CDR2 YNNKEL (reference sequence). Written as DNA, the CDR3 is TGTGCCAGCAGCTATACGACAGATTTGAACACTGAAGCTTTCTTT. Translation gives CASSYTTDLNTEAFF.

This clonotype occurred many times. The chain has TRBV4-2 and TRBJ2-3, with D uncertain. The V end lost 1 base, the J end lost 4 bases, and 12 bases lay between the germline ends. The CDR3 is 15 amino acids. Looked up from germline, CDR1 is LGHNA and CDR2 is YNFKEQ. The CDR3 protein is CASSQAGQSADTQYF. Written as DNA, the CDR3 is TGTGCCAGCAGCCAAGCCGGTCAGTCCGCAGATACGCAGTATTTT.

This clonotype was observed many times. The V call is TRBV3-1, the J call TRBJ2-1; TRBD2 might be the D (5 bases). V was shortened by 3 bases and J by 8 bases, with 14 bases between the two germline ends. CDR3 size: 14 residues. Per germline, CDR1 LGHDT and CDR2 YNNKEL (reference sequence). CDR3 DNA sequence: TGTGCCAGCAGCCAGAGGACGGGGTCCGATGAGCAGTTCTTC. Encoded protein: CASSQRTGSDEQFF.

This clonotype was counted ten times or more. The gene calls are TRBV20-1 and TRBJ1-2, with 9 bases identical to TRBD1. Germline V gene sequence: CDR1 DFQATT, CDR2 SNEGSKA (reference sequence). The CDR3 runs to 13 residues. V was pared by 6 bases and J by 3 bases, with 5 bases of the junction left unmatched. The CDR3 reads CSAPRTGDYGYTF. CDR3 DNA sequence: TGCAGTGCCCCCCGGACAGGGGACTATGGCTACACCTTC.

Many counts were recorded for this clonotype. The chain recombines TRBV5-1 with TRBJ2-5; 7 nucleotides agree with TRBD1. Trimming cost V 2 bases and J 5 bases; bases outside gene matches: 15. Per germline, CDR1 SGHRS and CDR2 YFSETQ. There are 17 residues in the CDR3. The CDR3 sequence is CASSFMSGTATVETQYF. The CDR3 nucleotides read TGCGCCAGCAGCTTTATGTCCGGGACAGCTACTGTCGAGACCCAGTACTTC.

The rearrangement joins TRBV20-1 to TRBJ1-1; D uncertain. Germline CDR1 is DFQATT and CDR2 is SNEGSKA (reference sequence). The CDR3 runs 13 residues. Trimming took 5 bases from V and 1 from J, leaving 11 bases between them. The DNA for the CDR3 is TGCAGTGCTCACCGAGGAACGAACACTGAAGCTTTCTTT. It encodes CSAHRGTNTEAFF.

The chain couples TRBV2 to TRBJ1-5; maybe TRBD1 (5 bases). CDR1 is SNHLY and CDR2 is FYNNEI in the germline V gene. V was clipped by 3 bases and J by 7 bases, with 13 bases between them. This CDR3 has 14 residues. CDR3 sequence: CASSDLGLGQPQHF. The DNA for the CDR3 is TGTGCCAGCAGTGACCTGGGACTTGGGCAGCCCCAGCATTTT.

This clonotype was detected many times. The gene calls are TRBV9 and TRBJ2-1; 7 bases fit TRBD2. The CDR3 is made up of 17 amino acids. With 4 bases clipped from V and 2 bases from J, the junction kept 12 bases outside the gene matches. Germline V lookup: CDR1 SGDLS, CDR2 YYNGEE. DNA of the CDR3: TGTGCCAGCAGCTCAGCCACAGTGGGGACTACCTACAATGAGCAGTTCTTC. This codes for CASSSATVGTTYNEQFF.

This clonotype was observed at least ten times. This chain links TRBV27 with TRBJ2-7; 9 nucleotides match TRBD1. The CDR3 loop spans 15 amino acids. Trimming removed 6 bases from V and 2 bases from J; junction bases left unmatched: 8. Germline V gives CDR1 MNHEY, CDR2 SMNVEV (reference sequence). The CDR3 is CASSPRRTGAYEQYF. In nucleotides, the CDR3 is TGTGCCAGCAGCCCCCGAAGGACAGGGGCCTACGAGCAGTACTTC.

This clonotype was seen at least ten times. This chain uses TRBV7-9 with TRBJ2-2; D not resolved. Trimming removed 4 bases at V and 7 bases at J, with 7 bases between. The CDR3 totals 12 residues. Germline lookup yields CDR1 SEHNR and CDR2 FQNEAQ (reference sequence). The CDR3 DNA reads TGTGCCAGCAGCTGGCTCCGCGGGGAGCTGTTTTTT. It yields the protein CASSWLRGELFF.

This clonotype was counted many times. J is TRBJ2-5 and V is TRBV5-6, with D possibly TRBD2 on 6 matching bases. Germline V gene lookup returns CDR1 SGHDT and CDR2 YYEEEE. The germline V and J ends were trimmed by 2 bases and 13 bases, with 15 bases remaining between them. This CDR3 has 12 residues. As DNA, the CDR3 is TGTGCCAGCAGCTTTGGGGACTCGGCCCCGTACTTC. Its translation: CASSFGDSAPYF.

This clonotype was seen ten or more times. The rearrangement uses TRBV7-9 and TRBJ2-6; D is unclear. V was shortened by 1 base and J by 0 bases, with 16 bases between the two germline ends. The CDR3 has 19 amino acids. In germline, CDR1 is SEHNR, CDR2 FQNEAQ (reference sequence). This chain's CDR3 is CASSLEPERWVSGANVLTF. The CDR3 nucleotides are TGTGCCAGCAGCTTAGAGCCGGAGAGGTGGGTCTCTGGGGCCAACGTCCTGACTTTC.

This clonotype showed up many times. This chain links TRBV5-6 with TRBJ1-3; possibly TRBD1 for D (5 bases). Germline V gene lookup returns CDR1 SGHDT and CDR2 YYEEEE. This CDR3 contains 15 residues. The V and J ends lost 1 base and 0 bases respectively, with 8 bases between them. CDR3 sequence reads: CASSLIGGSGNTIYF. The DNA for the CDR3 is TGTGCCAGCAGCTTGATCGGGGGCTCTGGAAACACCATATATTTT.

Note on this clonotype: A read error may explain this, as a much larger clone is one base away. The gene calls are TRBV7-9 and TRBJ2-1; TRBD1 might be the D (5 bases). This CDR3 is 15 amino acids long. Germline lookup yields CDR1 SEHNR and CDR2 FQNEAQ (reference sequence). The V end was cut by 5 bases, the J end by 1 base, with 12 bases between. The CDR3 DNA reads as TGTGCCAGCAGCCGCGACAGCAGATCCTACAATGAGCAGTTCTTC. As protein: CASSRDSRSYNEQFF.

Ten or more counts support this clonotype. This chain links TRBV9 with TRBJ1-2; tentatively, D is TRBD1 (5 bases). The CDR3 contains 14 residues. V was trimmed by 0 bases and J by 8 bases, leaving 14 bases between them. Germline CDR1 is SGDLS and CDR2 is YYNGEE. The DNA of the CDR3 is TGTGCCAGCAGCGTAGGAGGGGATTATGGCGGCTACACCTTC. It yields the protein CASSVGGDYGGYTF.

This clonotype was recorded at least ten times. The genes are TRBV21-1 and TRBJ1-2; TRBD1, the D gene given by the table, was not confirmed from the DNA. TRBV21-1 is reported as a pseudogene. The CDR3 totals 14 residues. CDR3 coding DNA: TGTGCCAGCAGCAAAGACCCGGACAGGGAAGGCTACACCTTC. This gives the protein CASSKDPDREGYTF.

Many counts were recorded for this clonotype. The rearrangement links TRBV9 to TRBJ1-4, with D possibly being TRBD1 (5 bases). The CDR3 runs 13 residues. V was pared by 5 bases and J by 8 bases, with 13 bases between. CDR1 SGDLS and CDR2 YYNGEE come from the germline V gene. CDR3 in amino acids: CASSGGLGEKLFF. CDR3 coding DNA: TGTGCCAGCAGTGGGGGGTTAGGGGAAAAACTGTTTTTT.

This clonotype was counted at least ten times. The chain has TRBV7-2 and TRBJ2-4; possibly TRBD2 for D (6 bases). Germline loops: CDR1 SGHTA, CDR2 FQGNSA. The CDR3 sequence is 14 residues long. Trimming pared 2 bases from V and 7 bases from J, leaving 12 bases between. The CDR3 region is CASSLYWGRNIQYF. CDR3 in DNA: TGTGCCAGCAGCTTATATTGGGGGAGGAACATTCAGTACTTC.

This clonotype has at least ten counts. The rearrangement joins TRBV6-2 or TRBV6-3 to TRBJ2-7; the D is unclear. The CDR3 sequence is 13 residues long. CDR1 MNHEY and CDR2 SVGEGT come from the germline V gene. Trimming shortened V by 6 bases and J by 2 bases, and 11 bases separated the two germline ends. CDR3 sequence: CASSLEVTYEQYF. The CDR3 bases are TGTGCCAGCAGCCTAGAAGTAACCTACGAGCAGTACTTC.

This clonotype occurred many times. The chain links TRBV9 to TRBJ2-3, with 7 bases matching TRBD2. This CDR3 region has 15 residues. Germline CDR1 and CDR2: SGDLS and YYNGEE. Trimming took 0 bases from V and 2 from J; bases not matched to a gene: 3. For the CDR3, the DNA is TGTGCCAGCAGCGTAGCGGGGGGAAACACAGATACGCAGTATTTT. Translation: CASSVAGGNTDTQYF.

This clonotype was counted at least ten times. The chain links TRBV9 to TRBJ2-7, with TRBD1 matching over 9 bases. Germline assignment: CDR1 SGDLS and CDR2 YYNGEE. V dropped 0 bases and J dropped 4; count of bases not matched to a gene: 5. The CDR3 consists of 15 residues. CDR3 DNA sequence: TGTGCCAGCAGCGTAGCCACAGGGGGCGAATACGAGCAGTACTTC. This sequence encodes CASSVATGGEYEQYF.

This chain uses TRBV7-2 with TRBJ1-2; no firm D call. The CDR3 runs to 14 residues. Looked up from germline, CDR1 is SGHTA and CDR2 is FQGNSA. Trimming stripped 5 bases from V and 8 bases from J, with 18 bases between. This CDR3 is CASSQPERARGYTF. CDR3 bases: TGTGCCAGCAGCCAACCAGAAAGGGCAAGGGGCTACACCTTC.

At least ten counts were recorded for this clonotype. This chain links TRBV7-2 with TRBJ2-2, with TRBD1 identical over 8 bases. J was trimmed by 6 bases and V by 1 base; bases with no gene match: 4. The CDR3 loop spans 15 amino acids. Germline lookup yields CDR1 SGHTA and CDR2 FQGNSA. The CDR3 reads CASSLVRQGPGELFF. The DNA for the CDR3 is TGTGCCAGCAGCTTAGTCAGACAGGGGCCCGGGGAGCTGTTTTTT.